This T cell receptor (beta chain) was identified in a study of T cell changes during pregnancy in multiple sclerosis. Trimming cost V 0 bases and J 10 bases; bases outside gene matches: 6. This CDR3 has 15 residues. Germline assignment: CDR1 SGHDT and CDR2 YYEEEE. Profiling relied on immunoSEQ multiplex PCR, and the TCRdb table lists in-frame clones only, not all of them. The sample carries around 40,000 clones, about nine tenths recorded once. The V and J genes are TRBV5-6 and TRBJ2-1; 11 bases are a match to TRBD1. The receptor was derived from a female donor with multiple sclerosis, enrolled in a pregnancy study. Sequenced material: CD4+ T cells from peripheral blood mononuclear cells, taken before pregnancy. The CDR3 loop is CASSLGFGTGGEQFF. The CDR3 region has the DNA TGTGCCAGCAGCTTGGGGTTTGGGACAGGGGGAGAGCAGTTCTTC.